This T cell receptor beta chain is from a study of CD8 T cells in ankylosing spondylitis. This clonotype has ten or more counts. Its matching antigen is unknown. As the method for making TCR beta libraries, quantitative 5'-RACE with molecular barcodes was used. TCRdb passed the 5' RACE reads through MiXCR, listing each CDR3 protein once. The table shows around 120,000 distinct CDR3 sequences, with roughly 13% occurring only once. Whole-study results and caveats: Disease-linked clones were CD8+ and relatively rare in peripheral blood. Within ankylosing spondylitis blood, a TCR beta motif made up of eight or nine highly homologous variants appeared to be characteristic.

The receptor's source is a female donor with ankylosing spondylitis or in good health (not recorded which). What was sequenced was blood, either unsorted or a sorted T cell fraction (not recorded which).

Here the CDR3 reads CSATDSSYEQYF. DNA of the CDR3: TGCAGTGCTACTGACAGCTCCTACGAGCAGTACTTC. The chain carries TRBV20-1 and TRBJ2-7; TRBD1 might be the D (5 bases). The CDR3 extends over 12 amino acids. CDR1 and CDR2 (germline): DFQATT, SNEGSKA (reference sequence). V was clipped by 4 bases and J by 0 bases, with 7 bases between them.